This passage covers 22 T cell receptor beta chains from one sample sequenced in a study of human T cells and chemical hapten exposure. Time point: patch test 3, about 24 weeks after DPC sensitization. Treatment in this sample: therapeutic diphenylcyclopropenone sensitization with weekly scalp DPC. TCRdb recomputed calls from the RACE reads with MiXCR, one row per CDR3 protein. The sample carries roughly 64,000 distinct CDR3 sequences, approximately 10% recorded once. The sequenced sample was whole blood, obtained in connection with sensitization to the hapten diphenylcyclopropenone (DPC). The receptors were gathered from a woman under 40 with alopecia areata. Some clones in this sample may be carry-over from other donors' samples.

This clonotype was recorded many times. The CDR3 reads CASSYPGQGSYEQYF. CDR3 in DNA: TGTGCCAGCTCGTACCCGGGACAGGGGTCCTACGAGCAGTACTTC. J is TRBJ2-7 and V is TRBV28; TRBD1 agrees at 10 bases. The germline V gene encodes CDR1 MDHEN and CDR2 SYDVKM. This CDR3 has 15 residues. Unmatched junction bases numbered 8, after V lost 8 bases and J lost 1 base.

This clonotype was detected many times. Here the CDR3 reads CASSSQWSFQPQHF. CDR3 DNA sequence: TGTGCCAGCAGTTCCCAATGGAGTTTCCAGCCCCAGCATTTT. The chain employs TRBV12-3 or TRBV12-4 and TRBJ1-5; D call uncertain. Trimming shortened V by 4 bases and J by 7 bases, and 14 bases separated the two germline ends. The CDR3 length is 14 residues.

This chain uses TRBV5-1 with TRBJ2-7; the match to TRBD2 covers 10 bases. CDR1 is SGHRS and CDR2 is YFSETQ in the germline V gene. V dropped 4 bases and J dropped 1; count of bases not matched to a gene: 2. CDR3 length: 14 amino acids. This CDR3 is CASSGTSASYEQYF. CDR3 nucleotides: TGCGCCAGCAGCGGGACTAGCGCTTCCTACGAGCAGTACTTC.

This clonotype was detected only a few times. The V call is TRBV18, the J call TRBJ2-5; D gene unclear. CDR3 length equals 13 residues. Germline V gene data show CDR1 as KGHSH and CDR2 as LQKENI. V shed 1 base and J shed 1 base, with 4 bases lying between them. This CDR3 reads CASSPLLQETQYF. In DNA, the CDR3 is TGTGCCAGCTCACCACTGCTCCAAGAGACCCAGTACTTC.

This chain connects TRBV28 to TRBJ1-2; D call uncertain. Germline assignment: CDR1 MDHEN and CDR2 SYDVKM. The V and J ends lost 5 bases and 4 bases respectively, with 8 bases between them. The CDR3 is 12 amino acids. The CDR3 bases are TGTGCCAGCAGTCCAAACCCCTATGGCTACACCTTC. Its translation: CASSPNPYGYTF.

The rearrangement joins TRBV7-2 to TRBJ1-5, with D perhaps TRBD1 (5 bases). The CDR3 runs 13 residues. Trimming took 9 bases from V and 2 from J, leaving 11 bases between them. The germline gives CDR1 SGHTA, CDR2 FQGNSA. CDR3 in DNA: TGTGCCAGTGGGACGAGGGGCAATCAGCCCCAGCATTTT. Translated, it gives CASGTRGNQPQHF.

This clonotype has a handful of counts. This chain uses TRBV14 with TRBJ2-1; weak D call: TRBD2 (5 bases). CDR1 and CDR2 from the germline V gene are SGHDN and FVKESK. Trimming took 9 bases from V and 3 from J, leaving 15 bases between them. CDR3 length equals 14 residues. CDR3 protein: CASKPSDYYNEQFF. The CDR3 bases are TGTGCCAGTAAACCCTCCGACTACTACAATGAGCAGTTCTTC. The variable domain in full, completed from reference TRBV14 and TRBJ2-1, reads EAGVTQFPSHSVIEKGQTVTLRCDPISGHDNLYWYRRVMGKEIKFLLHFVKESKQDESGMPNNRFLAERTGGTYSTLKVQPAELEDSGVYFCASKPSDYYNEQFFGPGTRLTVL.

In its sample, this clonotype was seen a few times. This sequence joins TRBV6-1 and TRBJ1-5; unclear D gene. Trimming pared 0 bases from V and 7 bases from J, leaving 4 bases between. The CDR3 is made up of 12 amino acids. Germline CDR1 is MNHNS and CDR2 is SASEGT. The CDR3 loop is CASSEAWQPQHF. CDR3 DNA: TGTGCCAGCAGTGAAGCCTGGCAGCCCCAGCATTTT.

V is TRBV2 and J is TRBJ2-7; tentatively, D is TRBD1 or TRBD2 (5 bases each). Per germline, CDR1 SNHLY and CDR2 FYNNEI. The V end was cut by 3 bases, the J end by 6 bases, with 15 bases between. The CDR3 is made up of 14 amino acids. The CDR3 sequence is CASSDQGPAFEQYF. The CDR3 coding sequence is TGTGCCAGCAGTGATCAGGGACCGGCTTTCGAGCAGTACTTC.

This clonotype has just a few counts. The chain recombines TRBV20-1 with TRBJ1-6; no clear D gene. Between the trimmed V and J ends, which lost 3 bases and 10 bases, there was a span of 25 bases. Germline loops: CDR1 DFQATT, CDR2 SNEGSKA (reference sequence). The CDR3 has 17 amino acids. The DNA for the CDR3 is TGCAGTGCTAGCCGCTACCACAGCGCATCCGCCGAATCACCCCTCCACTTT. Its protein is CSASRYHSASAESPLHF.

This clonotype was seen a few times. The rearrangement joins TRBV6-2 or TRBV6-3 to TRBJ1-1; D is ambiguous. Germline-derived CDR1 and CDR2 are MNHEY and SVGEGT. The CDR3 totals 14 residues. V lost 6 bases to trimming and J lost 1 base, with 12 bases between them. This CDR3 reads CASSSTRRNTEAFF. The CDR3 DNA follows: TGTGCCAGCAGCTCCACTCGGAGGAACACTGAAGCTTTCTTT.

This clonotype has a handful of counts. This chain uses TRBV4-1 with TRBJ2-7; the match to TRBD2 covers 11 bases. The V gene's germline CDR1 is MGHRA and CDR2 YSYEKL. The CDR3 contains 17 residues. V was clipped by 5 bases and J by 0 bases; unmatched bases: 9. CDR3 sequence: CASSAGTSGYYSYEQYF. The DNA for the CDR3 is TGCGCCAGCAGCGCTGGGACTAGCGGATACTACTCCTACGAGCAGTACTTC.

This clonotype was counted ten times or more. CDR3 DNA sequence: TGTGCCTCATCTTTTCAGGGGCGGTCCGGCAATCAGCCCCAGCATTTT. It encodes CASSFQGRSGNQPQHF. The V call is TRBV10-3, the J call TRBJ1-5; tentatively, D is TRBD1 (6 bases). Trimming shortened V by 11 bases and J by 2 bases, and 22 bases separated the two germline ends. There are 16 residues in the CDR3. Germline V lookup: CDR1 ENHRY, CDR2 SYGVKD.

This clonotype was observed at least ten times. The V call is TRBV25-1, the J call TRBJ1-3; the D gene is possibly TRBD1 (5 bases). The ends were cut back, 1 base at V and 0 bases at J, with 13 bases in the middle. Germline-derived CDR1 and CDR2 are MGHDK and SYGVNS. The CDR3 contains 17 residues. CDR3 protein: CASSEWAPGGSGNTIYF. The DNA for the CDR3 is TGTGCCAGCAGTGAATGGGCCCCCGGGGGCTCTGGAAACACCATATATTTT. Drawing the rest from reference TRBV25-1 and TRBJ1-3, the complete variable domain is EADIYQTPRYLVIGTGKKITLECSQTMGHDKMYWYQQDPGMELHLIHYSYGVNSTEKGDLSSESTVSRIRTEHFPLTLESARPSHTSQYLCASSEWAPGGSGNTIYFGEGSWLTVV.

This clonotype was observed a few times. The chain joins TRBV11-1 to TRBJ2-3; 7 bases agree with TRBD1. Germline assignment: CDR1 SGHAT and CDR2 FQDESV (reference sequence). The CDR3 length is 13 residues. Germline trimming cut 5 bases from V and 5 bases from J; bases unmatched to any gene: 4. The CDR3 spells CASSPRTGDTQYF. DNA of the CDR3: TGTGCCAGCAGCCCTCGGACAGGAGATACGCAGTATTTT. Full variable domain (missing parts from reference TRBV11-1 and TRBJ2-3): EAEVAQSPRYKITEKSQAVAFWCDPISGHATLYWYRQILGQGPELLVQFQDESVVDDSQLPKDRFSAERLKGVDSTLKIQPAELGDSAMYLCASSPRTGDTQYFGPGTRLTVL.

This chain uses TRBV11-2 with TRBJ1-5; D is perhaps TRBD1 (5 bases). The length of the CDR3 is 15 residues. Germline V gene lookup returns CDR1 SGHAT and CDR2 FQNNGV. Trimming removed 5 bases from V and 3 bases from J, with 14 bases in between. DNA of the CDR3: TGTGCCAGCAGCCAGGAGGGGCTACACAATCAGCCCCAGCATTTT. As protein: CASSQEGLHNQPQHF. Based on the CDR3 plus reference TRBV11-2 and TRBJ1-5, the full variable domain is EAGVAQSPRYKIIEKRQSVAFWCNPISGHATLYWYQQILGQGPKLLIQFQNNGVVDDSQLPKDRFSAERLKGVDSTLKIQPAKLEDSAVYLCASSQEGLHNQPQHFGDGTRLSIL.

This clonotype has a count of ten or more. The chain's CDR3 is CASSFRVRNSPLHF. Written as DNA, the CDR3 is TGTGCCAGCAGCTTCCGGGTTCGGAATTCACCCCTCCACTTT. The chain carries TRBV6-6 and TRBJ1-6; unclear D gene. The CDR3 loop spans 14 amino acids. Germline CDR1 reads MNHNY; CDR2 reads SVGAGI (reference sequence). V was pared by 6 bases and J by 7 bases, with 13 bases between.

This clonotype was counted a few times. This CDR3 reads CAWSVLGLQGATEAFF. The CDR3 nucleotides read TGTGCCTGGAGTGTACTGGGCCTACAGGGCGCCACTGAAGCTTTCTTT. The chain uses TRBV30 and TRBJ1-1; tentative D call: TRBD1 (6 bases). Trimming removed 0 bases at V and 4 bases at J, with 18 bases between. CDR1 and CDR2 from the germline V gene are GTSNPN and SVGIG (reference sequence). The CDR3 sequence is 16 residues long.

This clonotype was detected a few times. The V and J genes are TRBV18 and TRBJ2-7, with TRBD1 matching over 7 bases. V dropped 3 bases and J dropped 3; count of bases not matched to a gene: 8. Germline lookup yields CDR1 KGHSH and CDR2 LQKENI. The CDR3 sequence is 15 residues long. The CDR3: CASSPGQALGYEQYF. CDR3 nucleotides: TGTGCCAGCTCACCTGGACAGGCCCTGGGCTACGAGCAGTACTTC.

This clonotype was counted ten times or more. The CDR3 DNA follows: TGTGCCAGCAGCGGGGGACAGGGAGGGTTACGGGAGCAGTTCTTC. It is translated as CASSGGQGGLREQFF. The chain carries TRBV12-3 or TRBV12-4 and TRBJ2-1, with TRBD1 identical over 9 bases. The ends lost 6 bases at V and 10 bases at J; junction bases unmatched: 13. The length of the CDR3 is 15 residues.

The table lists this clonotype with a few counts. This sequence joins TRBV24-1 and TRBJ2-7; D ambiguous. Germline CDR1 reads KGHDR; CDR2 reads SFDVKD. This CDR3 has 14 residues. V lost 4 bases, J lost 5 bases, and 14 bases lay in between. CDR3 loop: CATSERSFVDEQYF. In DNA, the CDR3 is TGTGCCACCAGTGAACGGTCTTTTGTGGACGAGCAGTACTTC.

This chain uses TRBV7-2 with TRBJ2-3; maybe TRBD1 (6 bases). This CDR3 has 15 residues. V lost 5 bases, J lost 6 bases, and 18 bases lay in between. CDR1 SGHTA and CDR2 FQGNSA come from the germline V gene. The chain's CDR3 is CASSTQGYSLDTQYF. CDR3 nucleotide sequence: TGTGCCAGCAGCACTCAGGGGTATAGTTTGGATACGCAGTATTTT.